These 20 T cell receptor beta chains share one sample of origin, sequenced in a study of T cell responses to AZD1222 COVID-19 vaccine. The table came from immunoSEQ multiplex PCR; TCRdb's copy has only in-frame clones and leaves some out. The top ten hold around 1% of the sample, which has approximately 180,000 clones, 90% to 95% seen once. The sequencing used peripheral blood, collected 28 days after the second dose of the MenACWY control vaccine. The receptors here all came from an adult who received the MenACWY meningococcal vaccine as a control.

V is TRBV21-1 and J is TRBJ1-2. TRBV21-1 is flagged as a pseudogene. The CDR3 sequence is 15 residues long. CDR3 nucleotide sequence: TGTGCCAGCAGCAAAGGAAGAGGTGTGGGTGGCGGCTACACCTTC. Residues: CASSKGRGVGGGYTF.

This clone was seen only once. The rearrangement uses TRBV18 and TRBJ1-5; no clear D. Trimming left V 3 bases short and J 0 bases short, with 6 bases between. From germline, CDR1 is KGHSH and CDR2 LQKENI. The CDR3 has 14 residues. CDR3 in amino acids: CASSPGFSNQPQHF. CDR3 nucleotide sequence: TGTGCCAGCTCACCGGGGTTTAGCAATCAGCCCCAGCATTTT.

This clone was counted once. The rearrangement uses TRBV5-4 and TRBJ2-2, with 11 nucleotides matching TRBD2. J gave up 5 bases and V 4 bases, and 4 bases lay outside the gene matches. There are 15 residues in the CDR3. Germline V lookup: CDR1 SGHNT, CDR2 YYREEE (reference sequence). CDR3 in amino acids: CASSPGTSGTGELFF. The CDR3 DNA reads as TGTGCCAGCAGCCCCGGGACTAGCGGAACCGGGGAGCTGTTTTTT. Based on the CDR3 plus reference TRBV5-4 and TRBJ2-2, the full variable domain is ETGVTQSPTHLIKTRGQQVTLRCSSQSGHNTVSWYQQALGQGPQFIFQYYREEENGRGNFPPRFSGLQFPNYSSELNVNALELDDSALYLCASSPGTSGTGELFFGEGSRLTVL.

The chain joins TRBV7-2 to TRBJ1-2, with TRBD1 matching 7 bases. The CDR3 length is 17 residues. V shed 1 base and J 1 base; nucleotides not matched to a gene: 9. Germline V lookup: CDR1 SGHTA, CDR2 FQGNSA. CDR3 amino acids: CASSLVFLGQINYGYTF. The CDR3 DNA sequence: TGTGCCAGCAGCTTAGTTTTTTTGGGACAGATTAACTATGGCTACACCTTC.

V gene TRBV18 combines with J gene TRBJ1-5; 7 nucleotides align to TRBD1. The CDR3 loop spans 13 amino acids. Germline lookup yields CDR1 KGHSH and CDR2 LQKENI. J lost 7 bases, V lost 2 bases, and 2 bases had no gene match. CDR3 DNA: TGTGCCAGCTCACCAGGGACAGAGCAGCCCCAGCATTTT. Amino acid sequence: CASSPGTEQPQHF. Combining the CDR3 with reference TRBV18 and TRBJ1-5 gives the whole variable domain NAGVMQNPRHLVRRRGQEARLRCSPMKGHSHVYWYRQLPEEGLKFMVYLQKENIIDESGMPKERFSAEFPKEGPSILRIQQVVRGDSAAYFCASSPGTEQPQHFGDGTRLSIL.

The chain recombines TRBV13 with TRBJ1-1, with D hard to call. With 4 bases removed from V and 7 bases from J, the gap between germline ends came to 16 bases. The length of the CDR3 is 14 residues. The germline V gene encodes CDR1 PRHDT and CDR2 FYEKMQ (reference sequence). CDR3 bases: TGTGCCAGCAGCTCCTTAGACCGTAAGCTTGAAGCTTTCTTT. It specifies CASSSLDRKLEAFF.

J is TRBJ2-7 and V is TRBV18; no definite D call. CDR1 is KGHSH and CDR2 is LQKENI in the germline V gene. The CDR3 length is 12 residues. V shed 3 bases and J shed 5 bases, with 8 bases lying between them. CDR3 in amino acids: CASSPLSNEQYF. CDR3 sequence (DNA): TGTGCCAGCTCACCCCTCTCGAACGAGCAGTACTTC.

This rearrangement joins TRBV30 to TRBJ1-3; D is ambiguous. V was cut by 0 bases and J by 2 bases, with 8 bases left in between. CDR3 length: 14 residues. Germline CDR1 GTSNPN, CDR2 SVGIG (reference sequence). The CDR3 DNA reads TGTGCCTGGAGTGTACAACTGGCTGGAAACACCATATATTTT. Protein: CAWSVQLAGNTIYF.

V usage is TRBV4-3 and J usage is TRBJ2-5; D is unresolved. With 1 base removed from V and 5 bases from J, the gap between germline ends came to 8 bases. The CDR3 length is 13 residues. Looked up from germline, CDR1 is LGHNA and CDR2 is YSLEER. The CDR3 nucleotides are TGCGCCAGCAGCCAAGTCCTGGAGGAGACCCAGTACTTC. It specifies CASSQVLEETQYF.

The CDR3 nucleotides read TGTGCCAGCAGTTTAGGTGCCCGAAGGAAAGCTTTCTTT. This translates into CASSLGARRKAFF. This rearrangement joins TRBV12-3 or TRBV12-4 to TRBJ1-1; D gene ambiguous. Trimming stripped 1 base from V and 9 bases from J, with 12 bases between. There are 13 residues in the CDR3.

J is TRBJ2-2 and V is TRBV28; D might be TRBD2 (6 bases). Germline V gene data show CDR1 as MDHEN and CDR2 as SYDVKM. Deletions cut 2 bases from V and 6 bases from J, with 10 bases between. The CDR3 extends over 14 amino acids. This CDR3 is CASSLLPGAGELFF. CDR3 sequence (DNA): TGTGCCAGCAGTTTACTCCCGGGGGCCGGGGAGCTGTTTTTT.

This clone was counted only a few times. The rearrangement joins TRBV9 to TRBJ1-5, with D perhaps matching TRBD1 (5 bases). The CDR3 runs to 14 residues. Trimming shortened V by 2 bases and J by 5 bases, and 11 bases separated the two germline ends. The germline CDR1 and CDR2 sequences are SGDLS and YYNGEE. CDR3 in amino acids: CASSVSGGYQPQHF. The CDR3 DNA sequence: TGTGCCAGCAGCGTGTCCGGGGGTTATCAGCCCCAGCATTTT.

This clone was seen only once. The chain recombines TRBV30 with TRBJ2-3; the match to TRBD2 covers 9 bases. CDR1 is GTSNPN and CDR2 is SVGIG in the germline V gene (reference sequence). This CDR3 spans 16 amino acids. J lost 4 bases, V lost 4 bases, and 12 bases had no gene match. As DNA, the CDR3 is TGTGCCTGGACTGGCGGGGGGGCCGGGGGCGCAGATACGCAGTATTTT. Translation: CAWTGGGAGGADTQYF.

The chain is built from TRBV10-3 and TRBJ2-2; 7 nucleotides match TRBD1. V dropped 2 bases and J dropped 0; count of bases not matched to a gene: 0. In germline, CDR1 is ENHRY, CDR2 SYGVKD. The CDR3 length is 15 residues. CDR3 coding DNA: TGTGCCATCAGTGAGGGGACAGCGAACACCGGGGAGCTGTTTTTT. Translation: CAISEGTANTGELFF.

The chain recombines TRBV5-1 with TRBJ1-6; D gene ambiguous. Germline lookup yields CDR1 SGHRS and CDR2 YFSETQ. With 4 bases removed from V and 13 bases from J, the gap between germline ends came to 12 bases. The CDR3 spans 12 residues. The CDR3 loop reads CASSPYSAPLHF. The CDR3 coding sequence is TGCGCCAGCAGCCCTTACTCGGCGCCCCTCCACTTT.

The CDR3 loop is CASSEALRGTEAFF. Written as DNA, the CDR3 is TGTGCCAGCAGTGAAGCGCTTCGAGGTACTGAAGCTTTCTTT. The V and J genes are TRBV2 and TRBJ1-1; D remains ambiguous. Germline V lookup: CDR1 SNHLY, CDR2 FYNNEI. The V end was cut by 0 bases, the J end by 5 bases, with 10 bases between. The CDR3 has 14 residues.

This clone appeared a single time. The chain uses TRBV29-1 and TRBJ1-1; 7 bases map to TRBD1. Per germline, CDR1 SQVTM and CDR2 ANQGSEA. V shed 5 bases, J shed 6 bases, and the junction held 3 bases outside the gene matches. The CDR3 runs to 11 residues. This CDR3 reads CSVQGVAEAFF. DNA for the CDR3: TGCAGCGTTCAGGGGGTCGCTGAAGCTTTCTTT.

The chain recombines TRBV27 with TRBJ2-1, with 9 nucleotides matching TRBD2. With V trimmed by 7 bases and J by 0 bases, 13 bases remained unmatched. The CDR3 spans 18 residues. Per germline, CDR1 MNHEY and CDR2 SMNVEV (reference sequence). The CDR3 protein is CASTPYAGGGASYNEQFF. The CDR3 nucleotides are TGTGCCAGCACCCCGTACGCGGGCGGGGGGGCCTCCTACAATGAGCAGTTCTTC.

V and J are TRBV12-5 and TRBJ1-3; unclear D gene. Germline V gene lookup returns CDR1 LGHNT and CDR2 FRNRAP. The CDR3 runs 14 residues. V was cut by 6 bases and J by 0 bases, with 9 bases left in between. For the CDR3, the DNA is TGTGCTAGTGGCCGCATGAGCTCTGGAAACACCATATATTTT. It is translated as CASGRMSSGNTIYF.

The chain carries TRBV18 and TRBJ1-2, with D unresolved. Germline loops: CDR1 KGHSH, CDR2 LQKENI. V lost 3 bases and J lost 2, with 7 bases in between. This CDR3 is built from 13 residues. CDR3 sequence reads: CASSPMVNYGYTF. For the CDR3, the DNA is TGTGCCAGCTCACCGATGGTGAACTATGGCTACACCTTC.